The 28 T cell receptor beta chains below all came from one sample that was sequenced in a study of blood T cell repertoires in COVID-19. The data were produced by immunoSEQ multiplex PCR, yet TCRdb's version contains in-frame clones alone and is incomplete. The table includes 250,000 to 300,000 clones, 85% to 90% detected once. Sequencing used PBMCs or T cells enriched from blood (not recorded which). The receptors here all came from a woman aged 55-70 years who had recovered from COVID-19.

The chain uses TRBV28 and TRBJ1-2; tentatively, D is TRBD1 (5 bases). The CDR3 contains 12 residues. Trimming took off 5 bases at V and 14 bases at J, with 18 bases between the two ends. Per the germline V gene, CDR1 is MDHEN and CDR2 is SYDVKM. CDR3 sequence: CASSDGGDRHTF. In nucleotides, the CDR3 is TGTGCCAGCAGTGATGGGGGGGACCGTCATACCTTC.

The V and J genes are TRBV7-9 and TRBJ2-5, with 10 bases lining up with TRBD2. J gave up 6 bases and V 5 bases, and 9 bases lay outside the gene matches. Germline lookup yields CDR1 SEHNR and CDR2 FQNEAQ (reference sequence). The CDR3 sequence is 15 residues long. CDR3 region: CASSLQAGGLQTQYF. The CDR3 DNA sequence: TGTGCCAGCAGCCTCCAAGCGGGAGGGCTTCAGACCCAGTACTTC. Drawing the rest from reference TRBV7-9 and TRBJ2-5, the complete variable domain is DTGVSQNPRHKITKRGQNVTFRCDPISEHNRLYWYRQTLGQGPEFLTYFQNEAQLEKSRLLSDRFSAERPKGSFSTLEIQRTEQGDSAMYLCASSLQAGGLQTQYFGPGTRLLVL.

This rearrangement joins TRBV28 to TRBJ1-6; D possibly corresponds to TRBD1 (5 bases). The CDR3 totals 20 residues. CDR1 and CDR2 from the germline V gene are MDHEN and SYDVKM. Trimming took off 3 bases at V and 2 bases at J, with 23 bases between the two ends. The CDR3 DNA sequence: TGTGCCAGCAGTTTCGGAGGGAACACAGGAAAGATGCCCTATAATTCACCCCTCCACTTT. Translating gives CASSFGGNTGKMPYNSPLHF. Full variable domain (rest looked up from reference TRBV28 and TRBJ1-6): DVKVTQSSRYLVKRTGEKVFLECVQDMDHENMFWYRQDPGLGLRLIYFSYDVKMKEKGDIPEGYSVSREKKERFSLILESASTNQTSMYLCASSFGGNTGKMPYNSPLHFGNGTRLTVT.

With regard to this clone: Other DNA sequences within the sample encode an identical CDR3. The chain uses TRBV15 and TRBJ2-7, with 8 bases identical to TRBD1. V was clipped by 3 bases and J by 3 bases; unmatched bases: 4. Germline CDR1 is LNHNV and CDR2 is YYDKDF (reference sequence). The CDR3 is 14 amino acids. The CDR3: CATSRDRVGYEQYF. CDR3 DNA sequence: TGTGCCACCAGCAGGGACAGGGTAGGCTACGAGCAGTACTTC. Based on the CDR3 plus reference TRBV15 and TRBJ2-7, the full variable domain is DAMVIQNPRYQVTQFGKPVTLSCSQTLNHNVMYWYQQKSSQAPKLLFHYYDKDFNNEADTPDNFQSRRPNTSFCFLDIRSPGLGDTAMYLCATSRDRVGYEQYFGPGTRLTVT.

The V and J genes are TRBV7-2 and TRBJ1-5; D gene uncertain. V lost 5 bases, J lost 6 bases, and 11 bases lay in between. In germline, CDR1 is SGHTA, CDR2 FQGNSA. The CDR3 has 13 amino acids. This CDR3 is CASSRIVSQPQHF. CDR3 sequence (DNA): TGTGCCAGCAGCCGTATTGTGAGTCAGCCCCAGCATTTT. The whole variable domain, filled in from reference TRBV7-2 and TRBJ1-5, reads GAGVSQSPSNKVTEKGKDVELRCDPISGHTALYWYRQSLGQGLEFLIYFQGNSAPDKSGLPSDRFSAERTGGSVSTLTIQRTQQEDSAVYLCASSRIVSQPQHFGDGTRLSIL.

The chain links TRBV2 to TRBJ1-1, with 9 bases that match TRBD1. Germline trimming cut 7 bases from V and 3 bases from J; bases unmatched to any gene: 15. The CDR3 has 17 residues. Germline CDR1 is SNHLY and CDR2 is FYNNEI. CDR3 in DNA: TGTGCCAGCACCCCAGAAGGACAGGGGCTGAGGTACACTGAAGCTTTCTTT. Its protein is CASTPEGQGLRYTEAFF.

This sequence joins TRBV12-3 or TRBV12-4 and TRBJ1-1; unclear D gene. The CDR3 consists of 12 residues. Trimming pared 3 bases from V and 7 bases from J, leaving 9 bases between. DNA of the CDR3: TGTGCCAGCAGTTTTTTCTCGGGTGAAGCTTTCTTT. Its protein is CASSFFSGEAFF.

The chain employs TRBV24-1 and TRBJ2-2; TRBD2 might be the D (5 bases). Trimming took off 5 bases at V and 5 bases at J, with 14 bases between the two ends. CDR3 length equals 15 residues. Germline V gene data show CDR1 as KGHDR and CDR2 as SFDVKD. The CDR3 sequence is CATSVSSRGTGELFF. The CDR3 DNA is TGTGCCACCAGTGTCAGCAGCCGAGGGACCGGGGAGCTGTTTTTT.

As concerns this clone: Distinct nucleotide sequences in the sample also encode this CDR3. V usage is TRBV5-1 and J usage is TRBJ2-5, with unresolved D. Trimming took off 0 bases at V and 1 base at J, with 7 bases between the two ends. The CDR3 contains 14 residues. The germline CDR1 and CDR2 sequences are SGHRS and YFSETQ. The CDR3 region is CASSLVSGQETQYF. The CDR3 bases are TGCGCCAGCAGCTTGGTTTCGGGCCAAGAGACCCAGTACTTC.

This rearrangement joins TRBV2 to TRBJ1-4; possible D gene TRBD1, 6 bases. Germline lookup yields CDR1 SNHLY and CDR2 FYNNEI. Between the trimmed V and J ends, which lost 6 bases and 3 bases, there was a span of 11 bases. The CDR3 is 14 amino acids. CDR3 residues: CASRWTAPNEKLFF. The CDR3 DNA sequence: TGTGCCAGCAGGTGGACAGCCCCTAATGAAAAACTGTTTTTT.

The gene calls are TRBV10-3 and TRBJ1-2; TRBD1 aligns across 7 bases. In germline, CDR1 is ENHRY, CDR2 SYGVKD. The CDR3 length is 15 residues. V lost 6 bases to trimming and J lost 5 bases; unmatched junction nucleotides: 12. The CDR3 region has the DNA TGTGCCATCAGGAAGGGACAGCCGACCAGGTATGGCTACACCTTC. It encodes CAIRKGQPTRYGYTF.

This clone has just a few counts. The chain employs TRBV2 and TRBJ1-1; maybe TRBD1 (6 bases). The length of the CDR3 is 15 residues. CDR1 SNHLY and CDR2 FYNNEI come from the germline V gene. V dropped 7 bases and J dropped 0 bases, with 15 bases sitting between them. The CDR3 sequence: CASMGADSLNTEAFF. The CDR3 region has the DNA TGTGCCAGCATGGGGGCGGACAGCCTGAACACTGAAGCTTTCTTT.

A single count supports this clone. Written as DNA, the CDR3 is TGCGCCAGCAGCTTGTTCCCAAACAATGAGCAGTTCTTC. It encodes CASSLFPNNEQFF. The chain uses TRBV5-1 and TRBJ2-1; D not certain. Deletions cut 1 base from V and 5 bases from J, with 7 bases between. CDR3 length: 13 residues. The germline V gene encodes CDR1 SGHRS and CDR2 YFSETQ.

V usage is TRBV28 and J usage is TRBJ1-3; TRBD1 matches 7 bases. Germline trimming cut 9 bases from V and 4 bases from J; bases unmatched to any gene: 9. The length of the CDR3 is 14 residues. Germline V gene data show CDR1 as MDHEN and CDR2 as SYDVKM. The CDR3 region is CASGTAPIGNTIYF. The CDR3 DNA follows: TGTGCCAGTGGGACAGCACCCATCGGAAACACCATATATTTT.

The CDR3, as DNA: TGTGCCAGCAGTGACCTCGGACAGGGTTTAAGCAATGAGCAGTTCTTC. The encoded protein is CASSDLGQGLSNEQFF. The J gene is TRBJ2-1, the V gene TRBV2, with 8 positions matching TRBD1. CDR1 is SNHLY, CDR2 FYNNEI, per germline. There are 16 residues in the CDR3. V lost 3 bases and J lost 6; bases outside the gene matches: 10.

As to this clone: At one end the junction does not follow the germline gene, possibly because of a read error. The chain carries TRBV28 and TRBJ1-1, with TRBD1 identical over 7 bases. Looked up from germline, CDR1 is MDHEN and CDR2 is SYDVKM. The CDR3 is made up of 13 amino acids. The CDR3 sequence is CASILGQGAEAFF. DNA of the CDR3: TGTGCCAGCATTTTAGGGCAGGGGGCTGAAGCTTTCTTT.

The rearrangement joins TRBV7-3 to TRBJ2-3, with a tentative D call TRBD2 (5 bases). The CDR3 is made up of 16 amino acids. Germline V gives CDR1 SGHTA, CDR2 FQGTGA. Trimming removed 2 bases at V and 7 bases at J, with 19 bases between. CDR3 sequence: CASSLGPLRDLNTQYF. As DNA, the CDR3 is TGTGCCAGCAGCTTAGGTCCCCTCCGGGATCTAAATACGCAGTATTTT. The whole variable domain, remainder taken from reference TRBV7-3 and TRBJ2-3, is GAGVSQTPSNKVTEKGKYVELRCDPISGHTALYWYRQSLGQGPEFLIYFQGTGAADDSGLPNDRFFAVRPEGSVSTLKIQRTERGDSAVYLCASSLGPLRDLNTQYFGPGTRLTVL.

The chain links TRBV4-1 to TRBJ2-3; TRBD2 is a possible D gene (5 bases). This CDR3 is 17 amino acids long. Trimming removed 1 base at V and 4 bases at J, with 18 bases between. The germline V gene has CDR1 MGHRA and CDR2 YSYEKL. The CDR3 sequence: CASSQVVVDVEADTQYF. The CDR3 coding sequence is TGCGCCAGCAGCCAAGTTGTAGTGGACGTGGAGGCAGATACGCAGTATTTT.

The CDR3 sequence is CASSLLGGGTEAFF. CDR3 in DNA: TGTGCCAGCAGTTTACTTGGGGGAGGAACTGAAGCTTTCTTT. J is TRBJ1-1 and V is TRBV27; the D gene is possibly TRBD1 (5 bases). V dropped 2 bases and J dropped 5 bases, with 12 bases sitting between them. CDR3 size: 14 residues. Germline V lookup: CDR1 MNHEY, CDR2 SMNVEV (reference sequence).

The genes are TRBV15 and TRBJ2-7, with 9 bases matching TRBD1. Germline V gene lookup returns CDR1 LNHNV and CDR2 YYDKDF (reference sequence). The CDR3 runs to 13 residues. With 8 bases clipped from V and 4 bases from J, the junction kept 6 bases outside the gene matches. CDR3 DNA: TGTGCCACCCGAGGGACAGGGTTTTACGAGCAGTACTTC. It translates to CATRGTGFYEQYF.

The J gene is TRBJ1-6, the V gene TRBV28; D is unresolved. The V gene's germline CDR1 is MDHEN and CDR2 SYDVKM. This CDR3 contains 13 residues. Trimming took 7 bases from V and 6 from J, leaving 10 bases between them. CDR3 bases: TGTGCCAGCACCGGAGGGTTTAATTCACCCCTCCACTTT. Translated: CASTGGFNSPLHF.

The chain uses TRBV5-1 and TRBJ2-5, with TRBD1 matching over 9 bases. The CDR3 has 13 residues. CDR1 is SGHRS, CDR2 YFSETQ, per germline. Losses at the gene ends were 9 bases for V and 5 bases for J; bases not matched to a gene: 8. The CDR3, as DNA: TGCGCCACCTCACAGGGGGCGAGGGAGACCCAGTACTTC. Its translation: CATSQGARETQYF.

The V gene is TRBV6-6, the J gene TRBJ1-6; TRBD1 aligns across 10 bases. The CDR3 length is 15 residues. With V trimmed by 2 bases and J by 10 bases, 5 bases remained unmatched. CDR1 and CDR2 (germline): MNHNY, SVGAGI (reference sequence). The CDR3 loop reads CASSYGDRGRSPLHF. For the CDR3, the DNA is TGTGCCAGCAGTTACGGGGACAGGGGCCGATCACCCCTCCACTTT.

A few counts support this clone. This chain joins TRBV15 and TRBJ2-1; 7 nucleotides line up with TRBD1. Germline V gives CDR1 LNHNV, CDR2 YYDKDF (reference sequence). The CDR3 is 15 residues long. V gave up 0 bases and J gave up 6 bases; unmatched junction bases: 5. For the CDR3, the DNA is TGTGCCACCAGCAGAGAATCGGCAGGGGGCAATGAGCAGTTCTTC. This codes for CATSRESAGGNEQFF.

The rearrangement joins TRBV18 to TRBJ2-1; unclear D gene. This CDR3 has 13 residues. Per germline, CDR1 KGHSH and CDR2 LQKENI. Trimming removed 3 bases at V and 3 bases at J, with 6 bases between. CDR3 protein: CASSPPVYNEQFF. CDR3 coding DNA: TGTGCCAGCTCACCCCCGGTCTACAATGAGCAGTTCTTC.

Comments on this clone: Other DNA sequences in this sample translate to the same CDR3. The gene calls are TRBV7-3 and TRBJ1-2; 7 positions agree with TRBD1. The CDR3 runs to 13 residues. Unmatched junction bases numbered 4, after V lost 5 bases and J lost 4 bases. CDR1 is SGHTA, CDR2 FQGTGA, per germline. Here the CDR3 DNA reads TGTGCCAGCAGCCCGGGACAGAGCTATGGCTACACCTTC. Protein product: CASSPGQSYGYTF.

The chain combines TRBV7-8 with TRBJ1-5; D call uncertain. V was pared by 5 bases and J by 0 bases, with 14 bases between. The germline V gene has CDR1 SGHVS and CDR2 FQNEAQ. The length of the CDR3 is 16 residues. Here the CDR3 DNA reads TGTGCCAGCAGCCCACTATATCGGGATAGCAATCAGCCCCAGCATTTT. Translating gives CASSPLYRDSNQPQHF.

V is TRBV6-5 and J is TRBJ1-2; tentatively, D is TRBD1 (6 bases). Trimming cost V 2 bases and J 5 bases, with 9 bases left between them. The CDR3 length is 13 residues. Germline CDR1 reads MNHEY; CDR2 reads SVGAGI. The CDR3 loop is CASSYGQFYGYTF. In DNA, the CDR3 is TGTGCCAGCAGTTACGGACAGTTTTATGGCTACACCTTC.